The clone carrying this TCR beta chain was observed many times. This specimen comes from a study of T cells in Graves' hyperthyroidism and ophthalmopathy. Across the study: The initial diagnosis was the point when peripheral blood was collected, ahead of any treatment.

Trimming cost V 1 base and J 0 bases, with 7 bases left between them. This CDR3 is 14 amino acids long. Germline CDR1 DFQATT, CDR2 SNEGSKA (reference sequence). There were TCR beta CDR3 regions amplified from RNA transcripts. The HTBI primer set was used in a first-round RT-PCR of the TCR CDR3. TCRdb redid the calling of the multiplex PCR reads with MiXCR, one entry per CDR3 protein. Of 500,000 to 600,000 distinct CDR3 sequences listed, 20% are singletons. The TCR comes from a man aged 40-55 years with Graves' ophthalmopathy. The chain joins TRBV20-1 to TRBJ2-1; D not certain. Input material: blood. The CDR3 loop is CSARAGSSYNEQFF. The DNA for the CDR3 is TGCAGTGCTAGAGCAGGTAGCTCCTACAATGAGCAGTTCTTC.